Listed here are 29 T cell receptor beta chains from one sample, sequenced in a study of sequential checkpoint blockade in melanoma. Treatment indicated: randomized to nivolumab then ipilimumab (arm A) or the reverse (arm B). The data were produced by immunoSEQ multiplex PCR, yet TCRdb's version contains in-frame clones alone and is incomplete. Among more than 10,000 clones listed, 60% to 80% were seen once. The specimen was CD8+ T cells sorted from blood (inferred from file names), collected from a patient given nivolumab and ipilimumab in sequence. These receptor sequences come from a human patient with melanoma. Some clones in this sample may be carry-over from other donors' samples.

In its sample, this clone was seen a few times. CDR3 region: CAGDGGNTIYF. The CDR3 region has the DNA TGTGCCGGAGACGGGGGAAACACCATATATTTT. The chain recombines TRBV7-9 with TRBJ1-3; no clear D gene. Germline V gene lookup returns CDR1 SEHNR and CDR2 FQNEAQ (reference sequence). The CDR3 extends over 11 amino acids. V shed 11 bases and J shed 4 bases, with 9 bases lying between them.

A few counts support this clone. Given a far larger clone just one base away, this is likely a sequencing read error. The rearrangement uses TRBV29-1 and TRBJ2-7; 8 positions agree with TRBD1. Per germline, CDR1 SQVTM and CDR2 ANQGSEA. This CDR3 is 13 amino acids long. CDR3 nucleotides: TGCAGCGTCGACCAGACAGGGGATTCACCCCTCCACTTC. This sequence encodes CSVDQTGDSPLHF.

The sample holds a few counts of this clone. V and J are TRBV6-6 and TRBJ2-7, with 9 positions matching TRBD1. Germline V CDR1 and CDR2: MNHNY, SVGAGI (reference sequence). V lost 11 bases and J lost 3; bases outside the gene matches: 11. The CDR3 runs 14 residues. CDR3 coding DNA: TGTGCCGTAACAGGGGGCGCTTTGGTCTACGAGCAGTACTTC. Amino acid sequence: CAVTGGALVYEQYF.

The CDR3 nucleotides are TGTGCCAGCAGTGGACCGCGGGGTGAAAAACTGTTTTTT. Its translation is CASSGPRGEKLFF. The chain couples TRBV7-9 to TRBJ1-4, with D unresolved. The germline CDR1 and CDR2 sequences are SEHNR and FQNEAQ (reference sequence). V gave up 6 bases and J gave up 7 bases, with 12 bases separating them. The CDR3 covers 13 residues. Drawing the rest from reference TRBV7-9 and TRBJ1-4, the complete variable domain is DTGVSQNPRHKITKRGQNVTFRCDPISEHNRLYWYRQTLGQGPEFLTYFQNEAQLEKSRLLSDRFSAERPKGSFSTLEIQRTEQGDSAMYLCASSGPRGEKLFFGSGTQLSVL.

The CDR3 DNA sequence: TGTGCCAGCAGACAACAGACTAACTATGGCTACACCTTC. Its translation is CASRQQTNYGYTF. The chain couples TRBV27 to TRBJ1-2; D is uncertain. Deletions cut 6 bases from V and 0 bases from J, with 8 bases between. CDR1 is MNHEY, CDR2 SMNVEV, per germline (reference sequence). The CDR3 is made up of 13 amino acids.

The rearrangement uses TRBV9 and TRBJ2-2; 8 bases fit TRBD1. The CDR3 is 15 residues long. V dropped 5 bases and J dropped 2; count of bases not matched to a gene: 5. CDR1 is SGDLS and CDR2 is YYNGEE in the germline V gene. The CDR3 is CASRAQGANTGELFF. The CDR3 DNA is TGTGCCAGCAGAGCTCAGGGGGCCAACACCGGGGAGCTGTTTTTT.

Only one count was recorded for this clone. The chain combines TRBV5-5 with TRBJ2-7; maybe TRBD1 (6 bases). The germline V gene encodes CDR1 SGHKS and CDR2 YYEKEE (reference sequence). V was shortened by 0 bases and J by 0 bases, with 10 bases between the two germline ends. This CDR3 has 15 amino acids. For the CDR3, the DNA is TGTGCCAGCAGCTTGGATGGGGGCAGCTCCTACGAGCAGTACTTC. It translates to CASSLDGGSSYEQYF.

This chain's CDR3 is CASSSGTGVYNEQFF. The CDR3 DNA reads as TGTGCCAGCAGCTCCGGGACAGGGGTCTACAATGAGCAGTTCTTC. The chain is built from TRBV5-5 and TRBJ2-1, with TRBD1 matching over 10 bases. Germline V gene data show CDR1 as SGHKS and CDR2 as YYEKEE (reference sequence). V lost 3 bases and J lost 3; bases outside the gene matches: 3. The CDR3 is 15 residues long.

This clone is medium-sized. J is TRBJ1-4 and V is TRBV27, with a weak D call TRBD1 (5 bases). Trimming took off 5 bases at V and 8 bases at J, with 18 bases between the two ends. CDR1 and CDR2 from the germline V gene are MNHEY and SMNVEV (reference sequence). The CDR3 length is 15 residues. The CDR3 spells CASSPLGGSGEKLFF. CDR3 nucleotide sequence: TGTGCCAGCAGTCCTCTGGGGGGGTCGGGAGAAAAACTGTTTTTT.

This clone showed up just a few times. The chain's CDR3 is CASSLEIQGMNTEAFF. The CDR3 nucleotides read TGCGCCAGCAGCTTGGAGATACAGGGAATGAACACTGAAGCTTTCTTT. The gene calls are TRBV5-1 and TRBJ1-1, with D perhaps TRBD1 (6 bases). The V gene lost 0 bases and the J gene lost 0 bases, with 12 bases spanning the gap. This CDR3 is built from 16 residues. CDR1 is SGHRS and CDR2 is YFSETQ in the germline V gene.

CDR3 sequence: CASSFGGEGDYEQYF. Written as DNA, the CDR3 is TGTGCCAGCAGTTTTGGGGGGGAGGGGGATTACGAGCAGTACTTC. J is TRBJ2-7 and V is TRBV28; tentatively, D is TRBD2 (7 bases). V lost 3 bases and J 4 bases, leaving 16 bases between the germline ends. Germline lookup yields CDR1 MDHEN and CDR2 SYDVKM. This CDR3 is 15 amino acids long.

The rearrangement joins TRBV27 to TRBJ2-4; 8 bases line up with TRBD1. CDR1 is MNHEY, CDR2 SMNVEV, per germline (reference sequence). The trim removed 4 bases at V and 3 bases at J, leaving 8 bases unmatched. CDR3 length: 16 residues. DNA for the CDR3: TGTGCCAGCAGTTCCCCACAACAGGGGGTCAAAAACATTCAGTACTTC. Encoded protein: CASSSPQQGVKNIQYF.

As for this clone: The same CDR3 can be traced to other DNA sequences in this sample. This chain connects TRBV28 to TRBJ1-5; tentatively, D is TRBD1 (6 bases). In germline, CDR1 is MDHEN, CDR2 SYDVKM. This CDR3 is 14 amino acids long. Trimming removed 5 bases from V and 2 bases from J, with 10 bases in between. CDR3 residues: CASSIRQGNQPQHF. The CDR3 DNA reads TGTGCCAGCAGTATCCGACAGGGCAATCAGCCCCAGCATTTT.

The chain's CDR3 is CASSQLQGGGYNEQFF. DNA for the CDR3: TGTGCCAGCAGCCAACTACAGGGCGGAGGTTACAATGAGCAGTTCTTC. The gene calls are TRBV4-2 and TRBJ2-1, with D possibly TRBD1 on 6 matching bases. Germline V CDR1 and CDR2: LGHNA, YNFKEQ. V lost 2 bases, J lost 4 bases, and 15 bases lay in between. The CDR3 has 16 amino acids.

The genes are TRBV4-2 and TRBJ1-4; TRBD1 might be the D (5 bases). The CDR3 is 16 residues long. Deletions cut 2 bases from V and 7 bases from J, with 17 bases between. In germline, CDR1 is LGHNA, CDR2 YNFKEQ. The CDR3 protein is CASSQTPGERVEKLFF. The CDR3 region has the DNA TGTGCCAGCAGCCAAACACCGGGGGAAAGGGTTGAAAAACTGTTTTTT.

The chain recombines TRBV5-1 with TRBJ2-3; D is possibly TRBD1 (7 bases). This CDR3 has 18 residues. Trimming stripped 5 bases from V and 6 bases from J, with 28 bases between. CDR1 is SGHRS and CDR2 is YFSETQ in the germline V gene. CDR3 sequence: CASSRSVYVRGDEDTQYF. CDR3 DNA: TGCGCCAGCAGTAGGTCGGTTTACGTCAGGGGGGATGAGGATACGCAGTATTTT.

The chain carries TRBV4-3 and TRBJ2-7; D gene uncertain. Trimming shortened V by 5 bases and J by 0 bases, and 8 bases separated the two germline ends. The CDR3 consists of 13 residues. Germline CDR1 is LGHNA and CDR2 is YSLEER. CDR3 residues: CASSSSSSYEQYF. Here the CDR3 DNA reads TGCGCCAGCAGCTCATCCAGCTCCTACGAGCAGTACTTC.

The chain couples TRBV6-1 to TRBJ1-6; D gene unclear. Germline lookup yields CDR1 MNHNS and CDR2 SASEGT. The CDR3 is 15 amino acids. The V end lost 1 base, the J end lost 9 bases, and 13 bases lay between the germline ends. CDR3 loop: CASSEVWARGSPLHF. The CDR3 DNA follows: TGTGCCAGCAGTGAAGTGTGGGCGCGGGGTTCACCCCTCCACTTT.

This clone showed up just a few times. The V gene is TRBV28, the J gene TRBJ1-1; maybe TRBD1 (6 bases). Germline V lookup: CDR1 MDHEN, CDR2 SYDVKM. CDR3 length: 14 residues. Trimming removed 2 bases at V and 3 bases at J, with 10 bases between. CDR3 in amino acids: CASSLGQGYTEAFF. The CDR3 DNA sequence: TGTGCCAGCAGTTTAGGCCAGGGGTACACTGAAGCTTTCTTT. The full variable domain, with the rest looked up from reference TRBV28 and TRBJ1-1, is DVKVTQSSRYLVKRTGEKVFLECVQDMDHENMFWYRQDPGLGLRLIYFSYDVKMKEKGDIPEGYSVSREKKERFSLILESASTNQTSMYLCASSLGQGYTEAFFGQGTRLTVV.

The chain recombines TRBV7-6 with TRBJ1-5, with unresolved D. V lost 0 bases to trimming and J lost 0 bases, with 3 bases between them. Germline V lookup: CDR1 SGHVS, CDR2 FNYEAQ. This CDR3 contains 14 residues. CDR3 sequence reads: CASSLAYSNQPQHF. The CDR3 region has the DNA TGTGCCAGCAGCTTAGCTTATAGCAATCAGCCCCAGCATTTT.

The rearrangement joins TRBV10-3 to TRBJ1-2, with D tentatively TRBD1 (6 bases). Germline CDR1 is ENHRY and CDR2 is SYGVKD. Trimming cost V 10 bases and J 8 bases, with 17 bases left between them. The CDR3 consists of 12 residues. CDR3 region: CATQGTLGGYTF. The CDR3 DNA follows: TGTGCCACCCAGGGGACCCTGGGGGGCTACACCTTC.

This clone was seen more than once but under ten times. The chain recombines TRBV13 with TRBJ1-2; TRBD1 matches 8 bases. J was trimmed by 8 bases and V by 0 bases; bases with no gene match: 5. Germline CDR1 PRHDT, CDR2 FYEKMQ (reference sequence). The CDR3 contains 14 residues. CDR3 bases: TGTGCCAGCAGCTTAGGGGACAGGGAGTACGGCTACACCTTC. The encoded protein is CASSLGDREYGYTF.

CDR3 coding DNA: TGTGCCAGCAGTTATTATGGAACAGCGAACACTGAAGCTTTCTTT. It translates to CASSYYGTANTEAFF. This chain uses TRBV28 with TRBJ1-1; unclear D gene. V lost 4 bases and J lost 1, with 13 bases in between. Germline lookup yields CDR1 MDHEN and CDR2 SYDVKM. There are 15 residues in the CDR3. Together with reference TRBV28 and TRBJ1-1, the CDR3 gives the full variable domain: DVKVTQSSRYLVKRTGEKVFLECVQDMDHENMFWYRQDPGLGLRLIYFSYDVKMKEKGDIPEGYSVSREKKERFSLILESASTNQTSMYLCASSYYGTANTEAFFGQGTRLTVV.

The V gene is TRBV7-2, the J gene TRBJ2-2, with D possibly matching TRBD1 (7 bases). CDR1 and CDR2 (germline): SGHTA, FQGNSA. CDR3 length: 16 residues. The V end was cut by 3 bases, the J end by 6 bases, with 17 bases between. CDR3 region: CASSLGRNRGAGELFF. Written as DNA, the CDR3 is TGTGCCAGCAGCTTGGGGAGGAACAGGGGTGCCGGGGAGCTGTTTTTT.

The chain joins TRBV6-6 to TRBJ2-3; D remains unclear. Germline CDR1 and CDR2: MNHNY and SVGAGI (reference sequence). V lost 10 bases and J 6 bases, leaving 11 bases between the germline ends. The CDR3 is 11 amino acids. The CDR3 region has the DNA TGTGCCACCGTACTCGGGGATACGCAGTATTTT. Its translation is CATVLGDTQYF.

The chain joins TRBV28 to TRBJ1-5; D ambiguous. Trimming took 1 base from V and 9 from J, leaving 13 bases between them. The length of the CDR3 is 14 residues. CDR1 and CDR2 (germline): MDHEN, SYDVKM. This CDR3 is CASSLSTPSRPQHF. In nucleotides, the CDR3 is TGTGCCAGCAGTTTATCAACCCCATCCAGGCCCCAGCATTTT. The variable domain in full, completed from reference TRBV28 and TRBJ1-5, reads DVKVTQSSRYLVKRTGEKVFLECVQDMDHENMFWYRQDPGLGLRLIYFSYDVKMKEKGDIPEGYSVSREKKERFSLILESASTNQTSMYLCASSLSTPSRPQHFGDGTRLSIL.

The V call is TRBV27, the J call TRBJ2-7, with TRBD2 matching over 8 bases. V shed 2 bases and J 1 base; nucleotides not matched to a gene: 7. The CDR3 extends over 16 amino acids. CDR1 is MNHEY, CDR2 SMNVEV, per germline (reference sequence). In DNA form, the CDR3 reads TGTGCCAGCAGTTTACTAAGAGTAGCGGGGTCCTACGAGCAGTACTTC. It encodes CASSLLRVAGSYEQYF.

This clone turned up a few times. The rearrangement joins TRBV7-9 to TRBJ2-1; unclear D gene. This CDR3 has 15 amino acids. The germline V and J ends were trimmed by 5 bases and 2 bases, with 13 bases remaining between them. Germline V gene sequence: CDR1 SEHNR, CDR2 FQNEAQ (reference sequence). CDR3 sequence: CASSLSGRTYNEQFF. The CDR3 DNA is TGTGCCAGCAGCCTAAGTGGGCGAACCTACAATGAGCAGTTCTTC.

V is TRBV6-5 and J is TRBJ1-2, with D possibly TRBD1 on 6 matching bases. Germline assignment: CDR1 MNHEY and CDR2 SVGAGI. V lost 6 bases and J lost 4, with 18 bases in between. This CDR3 spans 15 amino acids. This chain's CDR3 is CASRLSAGGSYGYTF. CDR3 in DNA: TGTGCCAGCAGACTTAGCGCGGGGGGCAGCTATGGCTACACCTTC.